A selection of T cell receptor beta chains follows, all from one sample in a study of shared clonotypes between healthy human individuals. Repertoires were generated with immunoSEQ multiplex PCR, while TCRdb's copy carries only in-frame clones and drops some. The top ten hold 10% to 15% of the sample, which has roughly 500,000 clones, 79% seen once. Source material: PBMCs. These receptors were taken from a woman aged 40 to 50 in good health. Some clones in this sample may be carry-over from other donors' samples. Both conserved end residues are part of each CDR3. D genes are given only for firm matches. Expanded clones are given a class, and other clones once, few, many or no size at all.

TRBJ2-1	TRBD2	TRBV11-2	.	17	TGTGCCAGCAGCTCCCAGGTTTGGCGGGAGAAAGCGAATGAGCAGTTCTTC	CASSSQVWREKANEQFF
TRBJ2-1	TRBD2	TRBV27	.	15	TGTGCCAGCAAAGTTTGGCGGGAGGGCTCAAATGAGCAGTTCTTC	CASKVWREGSNEQFF
TRBJ2-6	.	TRBV9	.	15	TGTGCCAGCAGCCGTTCAGGCTCTGGGGCCAACGTCCTGACTTTC	CASSRSGSGANVLTF
TRBJ2-1	.	TRBV6-6	.	12	TGTGCCAGCAGTCCCGCTAGTTTTGAGCAGTTCTTC	CASSPASFEQFF
TRBJ2-5	.	TRBV10-3	.	15	TGTGCCATCAGCCCGAACCAGGGCGGCCAAGAGACCCAGTACTTC	CAISPNQGGQETQYF
TRBJ2-1	TRBD1	TRBV19	.	13	TGTGCCAGTATTAATACAGGGGGCAGTGAGCAGTTCTTC	CASINTGGSEQFF
TRBJ1-5	.	TRBV18	.	15	TGTGCCAGCTCACCAACGGGGTATAGCAATCAGCCCCAGCATTTT	CASSPTGYSNQPQHF
TRBJ2-4	.	TRBV15	.	15	TGTGCCACCAGCAGGCCTAGGGGAGCCAAAAACATTCAGTACTTC	CATSRPRGAKNIQYF
TRBJ2-7	.	TRBV15	.	14	TGTGCCACCAGCAGAGATCTGGGGGGAGGATCACCGTACTTC	CATSRDLGGGSPYF
TRBJ2-1	TRBD1	TRBV18	.	16	TGTGCCAGCTCACAGATTCGGGGACAGGATGACAATGAGCAGTTCTTC	CASSQIRGQDDNEQFF
TRBJ2-6	.	TRBV11-1	.	16	TGTGCCAGCAGCTTACGGGGCTTGAGAGGGGCCAACGTCCTGACTTTC	CASSLRGLRGANVLTF
TRBJ2-5	TRBD1	TRBV30	.	15	TGTGCCTGGGCCAAGACACAGGGGAACCCAGAGACCCAGTACTTC	CAWAKTQGNPETQYF
TRBJ2-7	.	TRBV27	few	17	TGTGCCAGCAGTCCCCTAGGTAGTAGCGGACTCTCTTACGAGCAGTACTTC	CASSPLGSSGLSYEQYF
TRBJ2-5	TRBD2	TRBV12-5	few	19	TGTGCTAGTGGTCCAGATACACGGAGCGGGGACGGAATCCAAGAGACCCAGTACTTC	CASGPDTRSGDGIQETQYF
TRBJ2-3	.	TRBV28	.	14	TGTGCCAGCAGTCCTTTGGGGGAAATAGGGACGCAGTATTTT	CASSPLGEIGTQYF
TRBJ2-7	.	TRBV11-1	.	14	TGTGCCAGCGCATCGGAGGTGGGAAAATACGAGCAGTACTTC	CASASEVGKYEQYF
TRBJ2-7	TRBD2	TRBV6-1	.	15	TGTGCCAGCAGTGAACGAGAGCGGGAGTACTACGAGCAGTACTTC	CASSEREREYYEQYF
TRBJ2-1	TRBD2	TRBV11-2	.	16	TGTGCCAGCAGCCCTCTAGCGGGAGGCCGAAACAATGAGCAGTTCTTC	CASSPLAGGRNNEQFF
TRBJ1-3	.	TRBV27	.	14	TGTGCCAGCAGTCTTACAGGGACCGGAAACACCATATATTTT	CASSLTGTGNTIYF
TRBJ2-2	TRBD2	TRBV7-2	few	16	TGTGCCAGCAGCTTATTAGGACTAGCAGGCACCGGGGAGCTGTTTTTT	CASSLLGLAGTGELFF
TRBJ2-1	TRBD2	TRBV27	.	16	TGTGCCAGCAGTACCCTCCGGGCGGGAGCCCCTAATGAGCAGTTCTTC	CASSTLRAGAPNEQFF
TRBJ2-3	TRBD1	TRBV19	.	14	TGTGCCAGTAGTATCACAGGGGGCAAAGATACGCAGTATTTT	CASSITGGKDTQYF
TRBJ2-1	.	TRBV4-2	.	13	TGTGCCAGCAGCCAAGCGGTGCGGTCAGAGCAGTTCTTC	CASSQAVRSEQFF
TRBJ2-7	.	TRBV7-9	.	13	TGTGCCAGCAGCTTTGCCTCTACCGGGGAGCAGTACTTC	CASSFASTGEQYF
TRBJ2-1	TRBD2	TRBV5-1	.	16	TGCGCCAGCAGCTTGGGGCTCATAGCGGGAGACAATGAGCAGTTCTTC	CASSLGLIAGDNEQFF
TRBJ2-5	TRBD2	TRBV11-2	.	16	TGTGCCAGCAGCTTATTAGGACTAGCGGGAAGAGAGACCCAGTACTTC	CASSLLGLAGRETQYF
TRBJ2-1	TRBD2	TRBV29-1	.	12	TGCAGCGTTATCTTTAGCGGGACCGTTCAGTTCTTC	CSVIFSGTVQFF
TRBJ2-7	.	TRBV6-5	.	13	TGTGCCAGCAGTTACTCGGGCGTCTACGAGCAGTACTTC	CASSYSGVYEQYF
TRBJ2-7	.	TRBV27	.	16	TGTGCCAGCAGTTTAATCGGGACACATAGCTCCTACGAGCAGTACTTC	CASSLIGTHSSYEQYF
TRBJ1-1	.	TRBV6-1	.	14	TGTGCCAGCAACTTCCTAGGCGGGAACACTGAAGCTTTCTTT	CASNFLGGNTEAFF
TRBJ1-6	.	TRBV2	once	14	TGTGCCAGCAGTGTCGGGGGCCGTAATTCACCCCTCCACTTT	CASSVGGRNSPLHF
TRBJ1-4	.	TRBV27	.	15	TGTGCCAGCAGTGATAGGGACTGGCGGGGTGAAAAACTGTTTTTT	CASSDRDWRGEKLFF
TRBJ2-1	.	TRBV7-3	.	15	TGTGCCAGCAGCCCCACCAGGCGCTCTTACAATGAGCAGTTCTTC	CASSPTRRSYNEQFF
TRBJ2-2	TRBD1	TRBV5-1	.	17	TGCGCCAGCAGCTTGGAAGGGGGCGTATATTACACCGGGGAGCTGTTTTTT	CASSLEGGVYYTGELFF
TRBJ1-3	TRBD1	TRBV29-1	.	15	TGCAGCGTTGGGGGGACAGGGTCGGGAGGAAACACCATATATTTT	CSVGGTGSGGNTIYF
TRBJ2-2	TRBD2	TRBV7-2	.	19	TGTGCCAGCAGGTCGAACTCACTAGCGGGAGGGAGGTATACCGGGGAGCTGTTTTTT	CASRSNSLAGGRYTGELFF
TRBJ1-2	.	TRBV28	.	14	TGTGCCAGCAGTTTACGGGCGGCGAACTATGGCTACACCTTC	CASSLRAANYGYTF
TRBJ2-3	TRBD2	TRBV7-2	.	16	TGTGCCAGCAGCTTAGATCCAGCGGGAGTAATAGATACGCAGTATTTT	CASSLDPAGVIDTQYF
TRBJ2-7	TRBD1	TRBV7-3	.	14	TGTGCCAGCAGCTCAGGACAGGGGTCCTACGAGCAGTACTTC	CASSSGQGSYEQYF